This TCR beta chain was retrieved from a study of T and B cells in COVID-19 patients. This clonotype was seen only a few times. From blood, 250-500 ng of genomic DNA served as TRB template. TRB rearrangements were amplified by multiplex PCR with BIOMED2 TRB-A/B primers. TCRdb fed the multiplex PCR reads into MiXCR, producing one record per CDR3 protein. The data hold 17,000 or so distinct CDR3 sequences, with 27% observed a single time. CDR1 ENHRY and CDR2 SYGVKD come from the germline V gene. The ends were cut back, 4 bases at V and 8 bases at J, with 8 bases in the middle. This CDR3 spans 11 amino acids.

The chain combines TRBV10-3 with TRBJ1-2; D unclear. The source of this sequence is a human donor who had recovered from COVID-19. The sample consisted of blood. CDR3 loop: CAISGGNGYTF. The CDR3 region has the DNA TGTGCCATCAGTGGGGGAAACGGCTACACCTTC.